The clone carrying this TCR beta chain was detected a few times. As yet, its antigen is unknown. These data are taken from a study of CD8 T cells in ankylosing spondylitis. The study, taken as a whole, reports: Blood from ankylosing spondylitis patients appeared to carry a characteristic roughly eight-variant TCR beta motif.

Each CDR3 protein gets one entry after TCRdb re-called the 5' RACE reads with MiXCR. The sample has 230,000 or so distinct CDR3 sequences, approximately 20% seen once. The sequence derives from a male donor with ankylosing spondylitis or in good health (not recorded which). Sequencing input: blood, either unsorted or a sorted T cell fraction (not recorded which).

Here the CDR3 DNA reads TGCGCCAGCAGCGAAAACAATCGGCTTCAAGAGACCCAGTACTTC. This codes for CASSENNRLQETQYF. The rearrangement uses TRBV4-1 and TRBJ2-5; D is uncertain. The CDR3 is 15 residues long. V was cut by 5 bases and J by 2 bases, with 15 bases left in between. In germline, CDR1 is MGHRA, CDR2 YSYEKL.